The T cell receptor beta chain under discussion was sequenced for a study of siplizumab effects on memory and regulatory T cells. Points from the study as a whole: A major contribution to the alloresponse seemed to be made by naive T cells, which seemed more diverse than memory cells. About 80-96% of proliferating CD4+ or CD8+ clones had no assignable naive or memory phenotype.

Roughly 10^5 TCR templates underwent assay in each sample. Data came from immunoSEQ multiplex PCR; TCRdb stores just in-frame clones and leaves some out. The sample lists about 97,000 clones, 80% to 95% seen once, with more than 10% in the top ten. Remarks on this clone: Its antigen is not identified.

The CDR3 has 13 residues. Trimming took off 4 bases at V and 0 bases at J, with 4 bases between the two ends. The V gene's germline CDR1 is MGHRA and CDR2 YSYEKL. This chain connects TRBV4-1 to TRBJ1-3; D gene unclear. The sample taken for sequencing was non-Treg CD4+ T cells sorted from blood. The clonotype originates from a human donor in good health. The CDR3 nucleotides are TGCGCCAGCAGCCCGAGCTCTGGAAACACCATATATTTT. It codes for CASSPSSGNTIYF.